Listed here are 31 T cell receptor beta chains from one sample, sequenced in a study of cytomegalovirus exposure and HLA in healthy donors. Profiling relied on immunoSEQ multiplex PCR, and the TCRdb table lists in-frame clones only, not all of them. The table shows 130,000 to 150,000 clones, with approximately 90% occurring only once. The source material was PBMCs. These receptors all stem from a young man in good health and CMV-seropositive.

The rearrangement links TRBV9 to TRBJ1-1, with a possible D match to TRBD1 (6 bases). The germline CDR1 and CDR2 sequences are SGDLS and YYNGEE. This CDR3 is built from 16 residues. V lost 4 bases to trimming and J lost 0 bases, with 16 bases between them. The CDR3 region has the DNA TGTGCCAGCAGCTCCCCCCCGGGACACTTGAACACTGAAGCTTTCTTT. Translation gives CASSSPPGHLNTEAFF.

J is TRBJ1-2 and V is TRBV7-8; D ambiguous. The CDR3 covers 14 residues. V was pared by 5 bases and J by 4 bases, with 14 bases between. Germline CDR1 and CDR2: SGHVS and FQNEAQ. CDR3 sequence reads: CASSRLGDSYGYTF. The CDR3, as DNA: TGTGCCAGCAGCCGTCTCGGAGATAGCTATGGCTACACCTTC.

The chain links TRBV14 to TRBJ1-2; perhaps TRBD1 as D (6 bases). Trimming stripped 2 bases from V and 8 bases from J, with 24 bases between. Germline loops: CDR1 SGHDN, CDR2 FVKESK. This CDR3 contains 17 residues. CDR3 sequence: CASSQWGRRGPQGGYTF. The DNA of the CDR3 is TGTGCCAGCAGCCAATGGGGGCGCAGGGGTCCTCAGGGAGGCTACACCTTC.

Only one count was recorded for this clone. The chain carries TRBV6-1 and TRBJ2-1, with 7 nucleotides matching TRBD1. J lost 3 bases, V lost 2 bases, and 4 bases had no gene match. Germline CDR1 reads MNHNS; CDR2 reads SASEGT. The CDR3 length is 15 residues. CDR3 sequence reads: CASSEKGAGYNEQFF. The CDR3 region has the DNA TGTGCCAGCAGTGAAAAGGGGGCTGGCTACAATGAGCAGTTCTTC.

This rearrangement joins TRBV5-1 to TRBJ2-5; D may be TRBD1 (6 bases). V was clipped by 4 bases and J by 1 base, with 17 bases between them. Germline V CDR1 and CDR2: SGHRS, YFSETQ. CDR3 length: 16 residues. This chain's CDR3 is CASSNSAVGGQETQYF. CDR3 bases: TGCGCCAGCAGCAATAGCGCGGTAGGGGGCCAAGAGACCCAGTACTTC.

The V gene is TRBV27, the J gene TRBJ2-6; D remains ambiguous. V shed 6 bases and J shed 0 bases, with 6 bases lying between them. This CDR3 region has 14 residues. Germline loops: CDR1 MNHEY, CDR2 SMNVEV (reference sequence). The CDR3 reads CASSPSSGANVLTF. The CDR3 nucleotides are TGTGCCAGCAGCCCGAGCTCTGGGGCCAACGTCCTGACTTTC.

This clone was recorded only once. This chain joins TRBV7-9 and TRBJ2-6, with D unclear. This CDR3 is 14 amino acids long. The V gene lost 3 bases and the J gene lost 9 bases, with 12 bases spanning the gap. Germline V CDR1 and CDR2: SEHNR, FQNEAQ (reference sequence). CDR3 DNA sequence: TGTGCCAGCAGCTTTGACGGGTCCTTCAACGTCCTGACTTTC. This gives the protein CASSFDGSFNVLTF. The variable domain in full, with the rest retrieved from reference TRBV7-9 and TRBJ2-6, is DTGVSQNPRHKITKRGQNVTFRCDPISEHNRLYWYRQTLGQGPEFLTYFQNEAQLEKSRLLSDRFSAERPKGSFSTLEIQRTEQGDSAMYLCASSFDGSFNVLTFGAGSRLTVL.

This chain connects TRBV30 to TRBJ1-2; tentative D call: TRBD1 (6 bases). Germline values: CDR1 GTSNPN, CDR2 SVGIG (reference sequence). Deletions cut 5 bases from V and 4 bases from J, with 23 bases between. The CDR3 is made up of 16 amino acids. CDR3 in amino acids: CAWGGVKGGSLYGYTF. CDR3 in DNA: TGTGCCTGGGGAGGCGTAAAAGGGGGATCCCTCTATGGCTACACCTTC.

This sequence joins TRBV5-1 and TRBJ2-1; D is perhaps TRBD1 (6 bases). The CDR3 has 15 amino acids. Germline V gene lookup returns CDR1 SGHRS and CDR2 YFSETQ. The ends were cut back, 4 bases at V and 0 bases at J, with 11 bases in the middle. The CDR3 region is CASSATGSSYNEQFF. In nucleotides, the CDR3 is TGCGCCAGCAGCGCGACAGGTAGCTCCTACAATGAGCAGTTCTTC.

This clone showed up just a few times. Other DNA sequences in the sample encode the same CDR3. The rearrangement joins TRBV2 to TRBJ2-7, with TRBD1 matching 9 bases. J was trimmed by 7 bases and V by 5 bases; bases with no gene match: 6. Germline CDR1 is SNHLY and CDR2 is FYNNEI. This CDR3 contains 13 residues. CDR3 amino acids: CASSPGTGWEQYF. CDR3 nucleotides: TGTGCCAGCAGTCCCGGGACAGGGTGGGAGCAGTACTTC.

This sequence joins TRBV11-3 and TRBJ2-4; D remains unclear. Germline V CDR1 and CDR2: SGHNT, YENEEA. Trimming cost V 3 bases and J 0 bases, with 9 bases left between them. The CDR3 length is 15 residues. CDR3 loop: CASSFLPLAKNIQYF. The CDR3 nucleotides are TGTGCCAGCAGCTTCCTCCCACTAGCCAAAAACATTCAGTACTTC.

V usage is TRBV13 and J usage is TRBJ1-1; unclear D gene. Trimming removed 5 bases from V and 2 bases from J, with 12 bases in between. Per the germline V gene, CDR1 is PRHDT and CDR2 is FYEKMQ (reference sequence). The CDR3 covers 14 residues. This chain's CDR3 is CASSLRGSNTEAFF. CDR3 nucleotides: TGTGCCAGCAGCCTCCGGGGTAGCAACACTGAAGCTTTCTTT.

This chain joins TRBV7-2 and TRBJ2-1; 7 nucleotides agree with TRBD1. The CDR3 covers 15 residues. J lost 1 base, V lost 4 bases, and 4 bases had no gene match. Germline V CDR1 and CDR2: SGHTA, FQGNSA. CDR3 loop: CASSSYRGSYNEQFF. The DNA for the CDR3 is TGTGCCAGCAGCTCCTACAGGGGATCCTACAATGAGCAGTTCTTC.

The J gene is TRBJ1-2, the V gene TRBV5-4, with 7 bases matching TRBD1. Looked up from germline, CDR1 is SGHNT and CDR2 is YYREEE (reference sequence). The junction had 9 bases not matched to a gene; V was cut back by 0 bases and J by 4 bases. The CDR3 has 16 amino acids. The CDR3 reads CASSLGTIRDSYGYTF. Here the CDR3 DNA reads TGTGCCAGCAGCTTGGGTACGATCCGGGACAGCTATGGCTACACCTTC. Using reference TRBV5-4 and TRBJ1-2 for the parts outside the CDR3, the full variable domain is ETGVTQSPTHLIKTRGQQVTLRCSSQSGHNTVSWYQQALGQGPQFIFQYYREEENGRGNFPPRFSGLQFPNYSSELNVNALELDDSALYLCASSLGTIRDSYGYTFGSGTRLTVV.

As for this clone: At one end, the junction sequence differs from germline, possibly due to a read error. The genes are TRBV4-1 and TRBJ1-5, with 7 bases fitting TRBD1. In germline, CDR1 is MGHRA, CDR2 YSYEKL. The CDR3 runs 15 residues. The CDR3 is CASSQQGNSNQPQHF. The CDR3 DNA reads as TGTGCCAGCAGCCAACAGGGGAATAGCAATCAGCCCCAGCATTTT.

V usage is TRBV6-1 and J usage is TRBJ1-1, with a tentative D call TRBD1 (6 bases). CDR1 is MNHNS, CDR2 SASEGT, per germline. V lost 1 base and J 1 base, leaving 7 bases between the germline ends. The CDR3 length is 14 residues. This CDR3 reads CASSEGGGNTEAFF. DNA for the CDR3: TGTGCCAGCAGTGAAGGAGGGGGGAACACTGAAGCTTTCTTT.

In DNA, the CDR3 is TGTGCCTGGAGGCGGACGGCGGGAGGAGAGCAGTACTTC. This gives the protein CAWRRTAGGEQYF. The chain combines TRBV30 with TRBJ2-7; 8 bases are shared with TRBD2. Looked up from germline, CDR1 is GTSNPN and CDR2 is SVGIG (reference sequence). The CDR3 has 13 amino acids. The ends lost 3 bases at V and 7 bases at J; junction bases unmatched: 8.

The V call is TRBV29-1, the J call TRBJ2-1, with 7 positions matching TRBD1. Looked up from germline, CDR1 is SQVTM and CDR2 is ANQGSEA. The CDR3 loop spans 11 amino acids. The J segment lost 10 bases and the V segment lost 7 bases, leaving 7 bases of the junction unmatched. CDR3 nucleotides: TGCAGCGGAAACCAGGGGGACGAGCAGTTCTTC. Translating gives CSGNQGDEQFF.

This chain joins TRBV7-6 and TRBJ2-6; D call uncertain. The ends were cut back, 0 bases at V and 0 bases at J, with 9 bases in the middle. Germline lookup yields CDR1 SGHVS and CDR2 FNYEAQ. The CDR3 contains 17 residues. The CDR3 region has the DNA TGTGCCAGCAGCTTAGCGTCACACCACTCTGGGGCCAACGTCCTGACTTTC. It encodes CASSLASHHSGANVLTF.

This chain connects TRBV5-6 to TRBJ2-1; 10 bases fit TRBD2. The CDR3 has 14 amino acids. V shed 4 bases, J shed 10 bases, and the junction held 8 bases outside the gene matches. Germline V gene data show CDR1 as SGHDT and CDR2 as YYEEEE. The CDR3 DNA reads as TGTGCCAGCAGCAAAGCGGGAGGGCCGGGAGAGCAGTTCTTC. It specifies CASSKAGGPGEQFF.

The chain couples TRBV5-8 to TRBJ1-5; no firm D call. Germline V CDR1 and CDR2: SGHTS, YDEGEE. The CDR3 sequence is 14 residues long. V was clipped by 2 bases and J by 1 base, with 7 bases between them. CDR3 sequence: CASSFRRSNQPQHF. CDR3 DNA: TGTGCCAGCAGCTTTCGCAGGAGCAATCAGCCCCAGCATTTT.

The chain couples TRBV6-1 to TRBJ2-2; D gene unclear. There are 13 residues in the CDR3. Germline V lookup: CDR1 MNHNS, CDR2 SASEGT. V lost 8 bases to trimming and J lost 2 bases, with 9 bases between them. CDR3 nucleotides: TGTGCCAGCGGGCCGCATAACACCGGGGAGCTGTTTTTT. It is translated as CASGPHNTGELFF.

The V and J genes are TRBV4-1 and TRBJ1-4; tentative D call: TRBD1 (6 bases). CDR1 is MGHRA, CDR2 YSYEKL, per germline. The CDR3 length is 16 residues. V shed 1 base and J shed 0 bases, with 9 bases lying between them. The CDR3 reads CASSQAGTSTNEKLFF. CDR3 nucleotides: TGCGCCAGCAGCCAAGCCGGGACATCAACTAATGAAAAACTGTTTTTT.

This chain connects TRBV5-4 to TRBJ2-3, with D possibly being TRBD1 (6 bases). Germline values: CDR1 SGHNT, CDR2 YYREEE (reference sequence). The V end was cut by 4 bases, the J end by 0 bases, with 12 bases between. CDR3 size: 15 residues. DNA for the CDR3: TGTGCCAGCAGCATGAGACAGGCGAGCACAGATACGCAGTATTTT. It codes for CASSMRQASTDTQYF.

V usage is TRBV7-2 and J usage is TRBJ2-7; 9 positions agree with TRBD2. Germline V gives CDR1 SGHTA, CDR2 FQGNSA. V shed 5 bases and J 1 base; nucleotides not matched to a gene: 6. The CDR3 spans 15 residues. In nucleotides, the CDR3 is TGTGCCAGCAGCCCCGCAGCGGGAGGATCCTACGAGCAGTACTTC. This codes for CASSPAAGGSYEQYF. Using reference TRBV7-2 and TRBJ2-7 for the parts outside the CDR3, the full variable domain is GAGVSQSPSNKVTEKGKDVELRCDPISGHTALYWYRQSLGQGLEFLIYFQGNSAPDKSGLPSDRFSAERTGGSVSTLTIQRTQQEDSAVYLCASSPAAGGSYEQYFGPGTRLTVT.

In its sample, this clone was seen once. The chain is built from TRBV7-9 and TRBJ1-1; D uncertain. CDR3 size: 13 residues. Germline V CDR1 and CDR2: SEHNR, FQNEAQ (reference sequence). Between the trimmed V and J ends, which lost 4 bases and 10 bases, there was a span of 16 bases. The CDR3 DNA sequence: TGTGCCAGCAGCTCGCCCGAAAGAGTACGAGCTTTCTTT. Encoded protein: CASSSPERVRAFF.

This sequence joins TRBV5-1 and TRBJ1-1, with D possibly being TRBD1 (6 bases). Trimming stripped 0 bases from V and 4 bases from J, with 13 bases between. The CDR3 contains 15 residues. Germline CDR1 is SGHRS and CDR2 is YFSETQ. As DNA, the CDR3 is TGCGCCAGCAGCTTGGGAACCTCGACAGGCACTGAAGCTTTCTTT. Its translation: CASSLGTSTGTEAFF.

V gene TRBV27 combines with J gene TRBJ2-3, with 9 bases identical to TRBD2. The V gene's germline CDR1 is MNHEY and CDR2 SMNVEV (reference sequence). This CDR3 region has 15 residues. The junction had 5 bases not matched to a gene; V was cut back by 4 bases and J by 3 bases. DNA for the CDR3: TGTGCCAGCAGTTGCCGGACTAGCGCTACAGATACGCAGTATTTT. Residues: CASSCRTSATDTQYF.

The chain is built from TRBV30 and TRBJ1-2; D not certain. CDR1 and CDR2 from the germline V gene are GTSNPN and SVGIG (reference sequence). V was trimmed by 2 bases and J by 0 bases, leaving 19 bases between them. The CDR3 spans 17 residues. The CDR3 nucleotides are TGTGCCTGGAGTCCGGGGAACTCCCACTTAACTAACTATGGCTACACCTTC. Its protein product is CAWSPGNSHLTNYGYTF. Full variable domain (outside the CDR3, taken from reference TRBV30 and TRBJ1-2): SQTIHQWPATLVQPVGSPLSLECTVEGTSNPNLYWYRQAAGRGLQLLFYSVGIGQISSEVPQNLSASRPQDRQFILSSKKLLLSDSGFYLCAWSPGNSHLTNYGYTFGSGTRLTVV.

V usage is TRBV9 and J usage is TRBJ1-2, with 9 bases lining up with TRBD1. Germline V gene sequence: CDR1 SGDLS, CDR2 YYNGEE. The CDR3 is 15 amino acids. V lost 0 bases to trimming and J lost 3 bases; unmatched junction nucleotides: 3. Written as DNA, the CDR3 is TGTGCCAGCAGCGTAGAGGGACAGGGCTACTATGGCTACACCTTC. Protein: CASSVEGQGYYGYTF.

The chain carries TRBV23-1 and TRBJ1-1; D is possibly TRBD1 (5 bases). TRBV23-1 is an ORF, and what it does is uncertain. The CDR3 consists of 15 residues. Between the trimmed V and J ends, which lost 3 bases and 1 base, there was a span of 12 bases. CDR3 nucleotide sequence: TGCGCCAGCAGTCAGGTGGGCAGGGAGAACACTGAAGCTTTCTTT. Protein product: CASSQVGRENTEAFF.